This T cell receptor beta chain was recorded in a study of T cell clonality in common variable immunodeficiency. The CDR3 is made up of 16 amino acids. Trimming took 1 base from V and 3 from J, leaving 16 bases between them. Germline V gives CDR1 SGHRS, CDR2 YFSETQ. Measured with immunoSEQ multiplex PCR; TCRdb has only the in-frame clones, and not every one. Reported are under 45,000 clones, none seen only once; the ten largest carry about 3.6%. Study-wide findings and caveats: CVID subjects shared fewer TCRbeta clones than healthy controls did.

Patients and controls were mostly of Caucasian heritage. This clone was observed many times. Its cognate antigen is unknown. The read halts 3 residues ahead of the CDR3 end, with the missing end drawn from the germline J gene. This clonotype was obtained from a person between 18 and 69 years old in good health. The V call is TRBV5-1, the J call TRBJ1-1; D possibly corresponds to TRBD1 (5 bases). The sample taken for sequencing was peripheral blood mononuclear cells. CDR3 residues: CASSLWGDLDDTEAFF. CDR3 bases read: TGCGCCAGCAGCTTGTGGGGGGACTTGGACGACACTGAA. Looking up the rest from reference TRBV5-1 and TRBJ1-1 gives the full variable domain: KAGVTQTPRYLIKTRGQQVTLSCSPISGHRSVSWYQQTPGQGLQFLFEYFSETQRNKGNFPGRFSGRQFSNSRSEMNVSTLELGDSALYLCASSLWGDLDDTEAFFGQGTRLTVV.